The text below deals with one TCR beta chain. A second PCR, run for roughly 7 to 11 cycles, used a sample-barcoded 5' primer plus a J-beta primer mix. A template-switch adaptor containing 12 random nucleotides labeled each cDNA molecule. TCRdb re-derived calls from the 5' RACE reads in MiXCR, one entry per CDR3 protein. The sample contains 1.5 million to 2 million distinct CDR3 sequences, about 30% of which appear only once. This sample stems from a study of blood T cells in healthy people across ages. Germline values: CDR1 SQVTM, CDR2 ANQGSEA. This CDR3 is built from 10 residues. V lost 7 bases and J lost 10, with 11 bases in between. No fewer than 6 million PBMCs went into each sample.

Source material: blood. The V gene is TRBV29-1, the J gene TRBJ2-1; maybe TRBD2 (5 bases). The origin of this receptor is a woman aged 25 to 45 in good health. The chain's CDR3 is CSGRRGEQFF. The CDR3 nucleotides read TGCAGCGGAAGGAGAGGGGAGCAGTTCTTC.